A selection of T cell receptor beta chains follows, all from one sample in a study of T cell responses to AZD1222 COVID-19 vaccine. Libraries were prepared by immunoSEQ multiplex PCR; TCRdb keeps only in-frame clonotypes and omits some of them. Of roughly 200,000 clones detected, 85% to 95% appear once; the ten largest clones hold less than 1.2%. This specimen was peripheral blood, taken on day 0 of MenACWY control vaccination. The receptors originated from an adult in good health. The CDR3 runs from the conserved cysteine through the conserved F or W. The D gene is left open where the match is weak. Only part of the rows carry a size: once, few, many, or a class if the clone is expanded.

NA	TRBV30	TRBJ2-1	NA	CAWSVSGAHEQFF	TGTGCCTGGAGTGTTAGTGGAGCGCATGAGCAGTTCTTC
NA	TRBV7-8	TRBJ2-1	TRBD2	CASSSLRLASGNEQFF	TGTGCCAGCAGCTCCCTCCGGCTAGCTAGCGGCAATGAGCAGTTCTTC
NA	TRBV12-3/TRBV12-4	TRBJ2-7	NA	CASSWAPGEQYF	TGTGCCAGCAGCTGGGCCCCGGGGGAGCAGTACTTC
NA	TRBV18	TRBJ2-7	TRBD2	CASSPRQEAGLGEQYF	TGTGCCAGCTCACCGAGGCAGGAAGCGGGACTAGGCGAGCAGTACTTC
NA	TRBV10-3	TRBJ1-2	TRBD1	CAINPTGEDGYTF	TGTGCCATCAACCCAACAGGGGAGGATGGCTACACCTTC
few	TRBV10-3	TRBJ1-6	NA	CAISESGAGSNSPLHF	TGTGCCATCAGTGAGTCGGGTGCAGGGAGTAATTCACCCCTCCACTTT
once	TRBV5-1	TRBJ1-4	NA	CASKTDNNEKLFF	TGCGCCAGCAAGACAGACAATAATGAAAAACTGTTTTTT
NA	TRBV12-5	TRBJ2-2	NA	CASGLVQGNTGELFF	TGTGCTAGTGGTTTGGTACAAGGGAACACCGGGGAGCTGTTTTTT
NA	TRBV7-3	TRBJ1-6	NA	CASSPGTSNSPLHF	TGTGCCAGCAGCCCCGGGACTAGTAATTCACCCCTCCACTTT
NA	TRBV5-1	TRBJ1-2	NA	CASSLLPQGEYGYTF	TGCGCCAGCAGCTTGTTGCCCCAGGGTGAATATGGCTACACCTTC
once	TRBV5-1	TRBJ2-3	TRBD2	CASSSEGTSGGALDTQYF	TGCGCCAGCAGCTCGGAGGGGACTAGCGGGGGGGCCTTGGATACGCAGTATTTT
NA	TRBV11-2	TRBJ1-1	NA	CASSWSGSLNTEAFF	TGTGCCAGCAGCTGGAGTGGCAGTCTGAACACTGAAGCTTTCTTT
once	TRBV7-9	TRBJ1-3	NA	CASSLYTSVGNTIYF	TGTGCCAGCAGCTTATACACGTCCGTGGGAAACACCATATATTTT
NA	TRBV9	TRBJ2-5	NA	CASSVGVGRIETQYF	TGTGCCAGCAGCGTAGGAGTAGGGAGAATCGAGACCCAGTACTTC
NA	TRBV27	TRBJ2-1	TRBD2	CASSPHLAGVYNEQFF	TGTGCCAGCAGTCCCCATTTAGCGGGGGTTTACAATGAGCAGTTCTTC
NA	TRBV27	TRBJ2-1	NA	CASISRGGNEQFF	TGTGCCAGCATAAGTAGGGGGGGCAATGAGCAGTTCTTC
once	TRBV29-1	TRBJ1-1	NA	CSVSTVNTEAFF	TGCAGCGTGTCCACAGTGAACACTGAAGCTTTCTTT
NA	TRBV5-1	TRBJ2-5	NA	CASSLGPGETQYF	TGCGCCAGCAGCTTGGGACCGGGGGAGACCCAGTACTTC
NA	TRBV18	TRBJ1-1	TRBD1	CASSKQTGDTEAFF	TGTGCCAGCTCTAAACAAACAGGGGACACTGAAGCTTTCTTT
NA	TRBV5-1	TRBJ1-1	NA	CASSNDKEKALNTEAFF	TGCGCCAGCAGCAACGACAAGGAGAAAGCCCTGAACACTGAAGCTTTCTTT
NA	TRBV5-8	TRBJ1-2	NA	CASSLRGWGYTF	TGTGCCAGCAGCTTACGAGGTTGGGGCTACACCTTC
NA	TRBV7-9	TRBJ1-2	NA	CASSPHRSEYGYTF	TGTGCCAGCAGCCCTCACAGGAGCGAGTATGGCTACACCTTC
NA	TRBV9	TRBJ2-5	TRBD1	CASSVGTGVGETQYF	TGTGCCAGCAGCGTAGGGACAGGGGTCGGAGAGACCCAGTACTTC
NA	TRBV6-5	TRBJ1-4	NA	CASSYSSLVELFF	TGTGCCAGCAGTTACTCGTCGCTCGTCGAACTGTTTTTT
NA	TRBV7-7	TRBJ2-7	TRBD2	CASSLASGGYEQYF	TGTGCCAGCAGCTTAGCCAGCGGGGGCTACGAGCAGTACTTC
NA	TRBV19	TRBJ1-2	TRBD1	CASSIARGTGYGYTF	TGTGCCAGTAGTATCGCCCGAGGGACAGGGTATGGCTACACCTTC
NA	TRBV7-9	TRBJ1-5	NA	CASSLDYSNQPQHF	TGTGCCAGCAGCTTAGATTATAGCAATCAGCCCCAGCATTTT
NA	TRBV15	TRBJ1-2	NA	CATSRDRGRDGYTF	TGTGCCACCAGCAGAGATCGTGGTAGGGATGGCTACACCTTC
NA	TRBV6-5	TRBJ1-1	NA	CASSYRGARVNTEAFF	TGTGCCAGCAGTTACAGGGGGGCCCGGGTGAACACTGAAGCTTTCTTT
NA	TRBV29-1	TRBJ2-2	NA	CSVGWAGDTGELFF	TGCAGCGTTGGGTGGGCAGGGGACACCGGGGAGCTGTTTTTT
NA	TRBV4-1	TRBJ1-6	TRBD1	CASSQDSRTGASPLHF	TGCGCCAGCAGCCAAGACTCGAGGACAGGGGCTTCACCCCTCCACTTT
NA	TRBV15	TRBJ2-1	NA	CATTVYGYNEQFF	TGTGCCACCACCGTCTATGGTTACAATGAGCAGTTCTTC
NA	TRBV28	TRBJ2-2	TRBD2	CASSLLPGLAGYTGELFF	TGTGCCAGCAGTTTACTACCGGGACTAGCGGGGTACACCGGGGAGCTGTTTTTT
NA	TRBV5-1	TRBJ2-2	TRBD2	CASSSLGTSGGANTGELFF	TGCGCCAGCAGCTCACTAGGGACTAGCGGGGGGGCCAACACCGGGGAGCTGTTTTTT
NA	TRBV19	TRBJ2-2	NA	CASSIIRGRADTRELFF	TGTGCCAGTAGTATTATCAGGGGCAGAGCGGACACCAGGGAGCTGTTTTTT
once	TRBV10-3	TRBJ1-5	TRBD1	CATAGTGNQPQHF	TGTGCCACCGCCGGGACAGGGAATCAGCCCCAGCATTTT
NA	TRBV7-9	TRBJ2-3	NA	CASSPQLKGGTDTQYF	TGTGCCAGCAGCCCACAACTTAAAGGTGGCACAGATACGCAGTATTTT
once	TRBV7-2	TRBJ1-4	TRBD1	CASSIGQGTSEKLFF	TGTGCCAGCAGCATTGGACAGGGAACGTCTGAAAAACTGTTTTTT
NA	TRBV30	TRBJ1-3	NA	CAWQGSGNTIYF	TGTGCCTGGCAGGGATCTGGAAACACCATATATTTT
NA	TRBV5-1	TRBJ1-4	NA	CASSPGQTNEKLFF	TGCGCCAGCAGCCCAGGACAGACTAATGAAAAACTGTTTTTT
NA	TRBV6-6	TRBJ2-1	NA	CASSYPNGGLDEQFF	TGTGCCAGCAGTTACCCCAACGGGGGCCTCGATGAGCAGTTCTTC
NA	TRBV12-3/TRBV12-4	TRBJ2-1	TRBD2	CASGLAWVGEQFF	TGTGCCAGTGGACTAGCGTGGGTGGGGGAGCAGTTCTTC
NA	TRBV30	TRBJ1-2	TRBD1	CAWRGTGNYGYTF	TGTGCCTGGAGGGGGACAGGGAACTATGGCTACACCTTC
NA	TRBV7-9	TRBJ2-7	NA	CASSPLSGEQYF	TGTGCCAGCAGCCCCCTGAGTGGGGAGCAGTACTTC
NA	TRBV19	TRBJ1-5	NA	CASSIVYRGLGPQHF	TGTGCCAGTAGTATAGTATATCGGGGATTAGGGCCCCAGCATTTT
NA	TRBV28	TRBJ1-2	TRBD1	CASSWGDRENYGYTF	TGTGCCAGCAGTTGGGGGGACAGGGAGAACTATGGCTACACCTTC
NA	TRBV5-1	TRBJ1-2	NA	CASSLGGAGYYGYTF	TGCGCCAGCAGCTTGGGAGGAGCTGGATACTATGGCTACACCTTC
NA	TRBV27	TRBJ2-7	NA	CASSLVVTGEQYF	TGTGCCAGCAGTTTAGTGGTTACGGGCGAGCAGTACTTC
NA	TRBV19	TRBJ1-4	TRBD1	CASSTSTGGANEKLFF	TGTGCCAGTAGTACGAGTACAGGGGGAGCTAATGAAAAACTGTTTTTT
once	TRBV6-5	TRBJ1-1	NA	CAGMSTPGWTEAFF	TGTGCCGGCATGTCGACCCCCGGCTGGACTGAAGCTTTCTTT
NA	TRBV5-6	TRBJ1-1	TRBD1	CASSLRTGGLDTEAFF	TGTGCCAGCAGCTTACGGACAGGGGGCTTGGACACTGAAGCTTTCTTT
few	TRBV9	TRBJ2-1	TRBD2	CASSQIPSGGGNEQFF	TGTGCCAGCAGCCAAATACCTAGCGGGGGAGGGAATGAGCAGTTCTTC
NA	TRBV5-4	TRBJ2-5	TRBD1	CASSPDRFQETQYF	TGTGCCAGCAGCCCGGACAGGTTTCAAGAGACCCAGTACTTC